This TCR beta chain was profiled in a study of cytomegalovirus exposure and HLA in healthy donors. General observations from the study: Among TCR beta chains, those listed as cytomegalovirus-associated numbered around 180. TCR clusters originating in the first cohort tended to co-occur in the roughly 120 validation repertoires, according to a later analysis. Many donors carried some public TCRs, although rarity characterized most TCR sequences.

Trimming took 7 bases from V and 4 from J, leaving 17 bases between them. Germline V gene data show CDR1 as SGHRS and CDR2 as YFSETQ. The CDR3 runs 14 residues. The assay was immunoSEQ multiplex PCR, and TCRdb's table has in-frame clones only and misses some. The table lists 200,000 to 250,000 clones, approximately 80% of them singletons. This clone came up once. Antigen unknown. The specimen sequenced was PBMCs. The TCR originated in a young woman in good health and CMV-seropositive. The chain combines TRBV5-1 with TRBJ1-1; D call uncertain. The CDR3 is CASWTGSEGTEAFF. CDR3 nucleotides: TGCGCCAGCTGGACCGGGAGTGAGGGCACTGAAGCTTTCTTT.